One TCR beta chain is described in this entry. The antigen is unknown. Germline lookup yields CDR1 LNHNV and CDR2 YYDKDF (reference sequence). Trimming stripped 5 bases from V and 5 bases from J, with 15 bases between. This CDR3 is 14 amino acids long. The data derive from a study of shared clonotypes between healthy human individuals. Overall study results and limits: All-four-donor shared clonotypes had higher generation probabilities than non-shared clonotypes did.

Using approximately 200 ng DNA, some 30,000 T cell genomes, the sorted-subset replicate PCRs were run. Methods used by the authors: Because ImmunoSEQ provided only junction sequences with no quality scores, the filtering differed. Generated by immunoSEQ multiplex PCR, the TCRdb table keeps only in-frame clones and is missing some. The V and J calls and the clone size are those of that table, but D and trimming were determined from the DNA. The sample shows about 2.2 million clones, approximately 92% of them seen only once. CD45RO-negative, CCR7-selected cells formed the naive CD8 fraction, which excluded terminally differentiated effector memory CD45RA+ cells. All donors were healthy HIV-negative adults lacking recent acute infections or vaccinations.

The rearrangement joins TRBV15 to TRBJ1-1; D is uncertain. The sequenced sample was naive CD8+ T cells from PBMCs. The clonotype comes from a man aged 18 to 35 in good health. Some clones in this sample may be carry-over from other donors' samples. The CDR3 loop reads CATSESKGRTEAFF. CDR3 in DNA: TGTGCCACCAGCGAGTCCAAAGGGAGGACTGAAGCTTTCTTT.